Below, 4 T cell receptor beta chains from the same sample are listed, as sequenced in a study of identical twins. TCRdb reprocessed the 5' RACE reads via MiXCR and lists one record per CDR3 protein. The sample carries roughly 750,000 distinct CDR3 sequences, 21% recorded once. The sample also formed part of further work on T cells expressing NK-cell markers.

The sample comprised PBMCs. All receptors derive from a woman between 18 and 29 years old in good health.

Only a few counts were recorded for this clonotype. This chain joins TRBV9 and TRBJ2-3, with D unclear. Germline V gene data show CDR1 as SGDLS and CDR2 as YYNGEE. The CDR3 sequence is 14 residues long. Trimming removed 2 bases from V and 3 bases from J, with 10 bases in between. This CDR3 is CASSVSSTTDTQYF. The DNA of the CDR3 is TGTGCCAGCAGCGTTTCATCTACTACAGATACGCAGTATTTT. Filled out from reference TRBV9 and TRBJ2-3, the complete variable domain reads DSGVTQTPKHLITATGQRVTLRCSPRSGDLSVYWYQQSLDQGLQFLIQYYNGEERAKGNILERFSAQQFPDLHSELNLSSLELGDSALYFCASSVSSTTDTQYFGPGTRLTVL.

The rearrangement links TRBV20-1 to TRBJ2-2; D unclear. The CDR3 loop spans 14 amino acids. Germline loops: CDR1 DFQATT, CDR2 SNEGSKA (reference sequence). V was cut by 1 base and J by 2 bases, with 8 bases left in between. DNA of the CDR3: TGCAGTGCTAGAGTCCCCCGAAACACCGGGGAGCTGTTTTTT. This codes for CSARVPRNTGELFF.

This clonotype has ten or more counts. The chain recombines TRBV2 with TRBJ2-7; D unresolved. This CDR3 comprises 14 residues. Trimming removed 7 bases from V and 4 bases from J, with 17 bases in between. Germline loops: CDR1 SNHLY, CDR2 FYNNEI. DNA for the CDR3: TGTGCCAGCAATTCCGAAGGTAGCCGATACGAGCAGTACTTC. It specifies CASNSEGSRYEQYF.

This clonotype appeared a few times. The J gene is TRBJ2-3, the V gene TRBV20-1; tentative D call: TRBD2 (5 bases). CDR1 and CDR2 from the germline V gene are DFQATT and SNEGSKA (reference sequence). V was trimmed by 6 bases and J by 2 bases, leaving 12 bases between them. The CDR3 runs 13 residues. The CDR3, as DNA: TGCAGTGCCCCACTAGGAAACACAGATACGCAGTATTTT. It encodes CSAPLGNTDTQYF.